These T cell receptor beta chains were read from a single sample in a study of cytomegalovirus exposure and HLA in healthy donors. The data were produced by immunoSEQ multiplex PCR, yet TCRdb's version contains in-frame clones alone and is incomplete. The sample carries approximately 170,000 clones, around 75% recorded once. The sequencing input was PBMCs. The receptors here all came from a woman in her 30s in good health and CMV-seropositive. Each CDR3 is given with its conserved first and last residue. D genes are given only for firm matches. Clone size appears in some rows only: once, few, many, or a class for an expanded clone.

clone size: NA
J gene: TRBJ1-1
D gene: NA
V gene: TRBV6-6
CDR3 DNA: TGTGCCAGCAGTTCGGACAGACCTATGAACACTGAAGCTTTCTTT
CDR3 protein: CASSSDRPMNTEAFF

clone size: few
J gene: TRBJ1-2
D gene: TRBD1
V gene: TRBV27
CDR3 DNA: TGTGCCAGCAGCCAACAGGGGGCGAACTATGGCTACACCTTC
CDR3 protein: CASSQQGANYGYTF

clone size: NA
J gene: TRBJ1-5
D gene: NA
V gene: TRBV6-6
CDR3 DNA: TGTGCCAGCAGTGGACTGCGAGGGCGGGTCAATCAGCCCCAGCATTTT
CDR3 protein: CASSGLRGRVNQPQHF

clone size: NA
J gene: TRBJ2-4
D gene: TRBD2
V gene: TRBV28
CDR3 DNA: TGTGCCAGCAGCCCTCGGACTAGCGGGTACCAAAACATTCAGTACTTC
CDR3 protein: CASSPRTSGYQNIQYF

clone size: NA
J gene: TRBJ1-2
D gene: TRBD1
V gene: TRBV6-5
CDR3 DNA: TGTGCCAGCAGTTACTCGGGGACAGAGTCTCATGGCTACACCTTC
CDR3 protein: CASSYSGTESHGYTF

clone size: NA
J gene: TRBJ2-5
D gene: TRBD1
V gene: TRBV5-6
CDR3 DNA: TGTGCCAGCAGCTTCGACAGGGGGCCGAGGGAGACCCAGTACTTC
CDR3 protein: CASSFDRGPRETQYF

clone size: NA
J gene: TRBJ2-5
D gene: TRBD1
V gene: TRBV28
CDR3 DNA: TGTGCCAGCAGTGCCTCCGGGACAGCACAAGAGACCCAGTACTTC
CDR3 protein: CASSASGTAQETQYF

clone size: NA
J gene: TRBJ1-5
D gene: NA
V gene: TRBV5-8
CDR3 DNA: TGTGCCAGCGTCCGGGGAGAATGGAATCAGCCCCAGCATTTT
CDR3 protein: CASVRGEWNQPQHF

clone size: NA
J gene: TRBJ2-7
D gene: NA
V gene: TRBV19
CDR3 DNA: TGTGCCAGTAGTGCAGTTCCGGGGGACGAGCAGTACTTC
CDR3 protein: CASSAVPGDEQYF

clone size: NA
J gene: TRBJ2-7
D gene: TRBD2
V gene: TRBV27
CDR3 DNA: TGTGCCAGCAGTTTAAGTAGCGGGGACTACGAGCAGTACTTC
CDR3 protein: CASSLSSGDYEQYF

clone size: NA
J gene: TRBJ2-1
D gene: TRBD2
V gene: TRBV6-1
CDR3 DNA: TGTGCCAGCAGTGAACTAGCGGGTAGTGGTAATGAGCAGTTCTTC
CDR3 protein: CASSELAGSGNEQFF

clone size: NA
J gene: TRBJ2-1
D gene: NA
V gene: TRBV11-2
CDR3 DNA: TGTGCCAGCAGCTTCGGGACTCAGAATGAGCAGTTCTTC
CDR3 protein: CASSFGTQNEQFF

clone size: NA
J gene: TRBJ2-7
D gene: NA
V gene: TRBV18
CDR3 DNA: TGTGCCAGCTCATACGCGGAGGAAACCTACGAGCAGTACTTC
CDR3 protein: CASSYAEETYEQYF

clone size: once
J gene: TRBJ1-1
D gene: NA
V gene: TRBV6-5
CDR3 DNA: TGTGCCAGCAGTTATCGGGTGGGTGGTGAAGCTTTCTTT
CDR3 protein: CASSYRVGGEAFF

clone size: NA
J gene: TRBJ1-2
D gene: TRBD1
V gene: TRBV27
CDR3 DNA: TGTGCCAGCAGTTCCTGGGACAGGGCGGACTATGGCTACACCTTC
CDR3 protein: CASSSWDRADYGYTF

clone size: NA
J gene: TRBJ1-2
D gene: NA
V gene: TRBV25-1
CDR3 DNA: TGTGCCAGCAGTGGACGGGCGGGTGGCCATGGCTACACCTTC
CDR3 protein: CASSGRAGGHGYTF

clone size: NA
J gene: TRBJ2-5
D gene: TRBD2
V gene: TRBV28
CDR3 DNA: TGTGCCAGCAGTCCCCGACTAGCGGCACAAGAGACCCAGTACTTC
CDR3 protein: CASSPRLAAQETQYF

clone size: NA
J gene: TRBJ1-4
D gene: NA
V gene: TRBV6-5
CDR3 DNA: TGTGCCAGCAGTTACTCGGGCGCGACTAATGAAAAACTGTTTTTT
CDR3 protein: CASSYSGATNEKLFF

clone size: NA
J gene: TRBJ2-7
D gene: NA
V gene: TRBV28
CDR3 DNA: TGTGCCAGCACCGGACGGGGGACCCACTCCTACGAGCAGTACTTC
CDR3 protein: CASTGRGTHSYEQYF

clone size: NA
J gene: TRBJ2-2
D gene: TRBD1
V gene: TRBV9
CDR3 DNA: TGTGCCAGCAACACAGGGGGATACACCGGGGAGCTGTTTTTT
CDR3 protein: CASNTGGYTGELFF

clone size: NA
J gene: TRBJ1-5
D gene: NA
V gene: TRBV9
CDR3 DNA: TGTGCCAGCAGCGCCGCCGACATTAGCAATCAGCCCCAGCATTTT
CDR3 protein: CASSAADISNQPQHF

clone size: NA
J gene: TRBJ1-6
D gene: NA
V gene: TRBV27
CDR3 DNA: TGTGCCAGCAGTTCCACCTTGACACCCTCCTATAATTCACCCCTCCACTTT
CDR3 protein: CASSSTLTPSYNSPLHF

clone size: NA
J gene: TRBJ1-3
D gene: NA
V gene: TRBV6-5
CDR3 DNA: TGTGCCAGCAGTTACTCCCCGGGGTCTGGAAACACCATATATTTT
CDR3 protein: CASSYSPGSGNTIYF

clone size: NA
J gene: TRBJ1-2
D gene: NA
V gene: TRBV6-1
CDR3 DNA: TGTGCCAGCAGTCCCCTCACATCTAGATTCTATGGCTACACCTTC
CDR3 protein: CASSPLTSRFYGYTF

clone size: few
J gene: TRBJ2-1
D gene: NA
V gene: TRBV2
CDR3 DNA: TGTGCCAGCACCCCAAAGACTAGTCAAATCTACAATGAGCAGTTCTTC
CDR3 protein: CASTPKTSQIYNEQFF

clone size: few
J gene: TRBJ1-1
D gene: NA
V gene: TRBV4-1
CDR3 DNA: TGCGCCAGCAGCCAGGCGGGATACCGAGGCACTGAAGCTTTCTTT
CDR3 protein: CASSQAGYRGTEAFF

clone size: NA
J gene: TRBJ2-5
D gene: TRBD1
V gene: TRBV11-1
CDR3 DNA: TGTGCCAGCAGGGCGAGGACAGGGGGAGAGGCCCAGTACTTC
CDR3 protein: CASRARTGGEAQYF

clone size: NA
J gene: TRBJ1-1
D gene: NA
V gene: TRBV18
CDR3 DNA: TGTGCCAGCGCAAGGGACAATGAAGCTTTCTTT
CDR3 protein: CASARDNEAFF

clone size: few
J gene: TRBJ2-4
D gene: NA
V gene: TRBV2
CDR3 DNA: TGTGCCAGCAGTGGTCGCCTTACTGAAAACATTCAGTACTTC
CDR3 protein: CASSGRLTENIQYF

clone size: few
J gene: TRBJ1-2
D gene: NA
V gene: TRBV28
CDR3 DNA: TGTGCCAGCAGAGTCTCGGGAATCCTATATGGCTACACCTTC
CDR3 protein: CASRVSGILYGYTF

clone size: once
J gene: TRBJ1-5
D gene: NA
V gene: TRBV29-1
CDR3 DNA: TGCAGCGTTGAAGATGGGCGAACCCAGCATTTT
CDR3 protein: CSVEDGRTQHF

clone size: NA
J gene: TRBJ2-7
D gene: TRBD2
V gene: TRBV5-4
CDR3 DNA: TGTGCCAGCAGCCCAACCGGGACTACTTCCTACGAGCAGTACTTC
CDR3 protein: CASSPTGTTSYEQYF

clone size: NA
J gene: TRBJ1-6
D gene: NA
V gene: TRBV27
CDR3 DNA: TGTGCCAGCAGCGCGGGGTGGGGCTGGACCCTCCACTTT
CDR3 protein: CASSAGWGWTLHF

clone size: NA
J gene: TRBJ2-1
D gene: NA
V gene: TRBV9
CDR3 DNA: TGTGCCAGCAGCGTAGACTTGACTTCGTACAATGAGCAGTTCTTC
CDR3 protein: CASSVDLTSYNEQFF

clone size: NA
J gene: TRBJ1-3
D gene: NA
V gene: TRBV19
CDR3 DNA: TGTGCCAGTAGTATTGGAGCGGACTCTGGAAACACCATATATTTT
CDR3 protein: CASSIGADSGNTIYF

clone size: NA
J gene: TRBJ2-3
D gene: TRBD2
V gene: TRBV4-1
CDR3 DNA: TGCGCCAGCAGCCAAGAGCGACTAGCGGGAGGGACAGATACGCAGTATTTT
CDR3 protein: CASSQERLAGGTDTQYF

clone size: NA
J gene: TRBJ2-6
D gene: TRBD1
V gene: TRBV4-2
CDR3 DNA: TGTGCCAGCAGCCAAGATCCAGGGGGCTCTGGGGCCAACGTCCTGACTTTC
CDR3 protein: CASSQDPGGSGANVLTF

clone size: NA
J gene: TRBJ1-1
D gene: NA
V gene: TRBV10-3
CDR3 DNA: TGTGCCATCAGTGGGGGCGCTAATGAAGCTTTCTTT
CDR3 protein: CAISGGANEAFF

clone size: NA
J gene: TRBJ2-7
D gene: TRBD2
V gene: TRBV4-1
CDR3 DNA: TGCGCCAGCAGCCCCGGCGGGGGGGCGGCCTACGAGCAGTACTTC
CDR3 protein: CASSPGGGAAYEQYF

clone size: NA
J gene: TRBJ2-7
D gene: NA
V gene: TRBV21-1
CDR3 DNA: TGTGCCAGCAGCAACTGGACTCGCTCCTACGAGCAGTACTTC
CDR3 protein: CASSNWTRSYEQYF

clone size: NA
J gene: TRBJ2-7
D gene: NA
V gene: TRBV20-1
CDR3 DNA: TGCAGTGCTTATAGCTCCTACGAGCAGTACTTC
CDR3 protein: CSAYSSYEQYF

clone size: NA
J gene: TRBJ1-1
D gene: NA
V gene: TRBV5-1
CDR3 DNA: TGCGCCAGCAGCTTGGGCAGGGTCACTGAAGCTTTCTTT
CDR3 protein: CASSLGRVTEAFF

clone size: NA
J gene: TRBJ1-2
D gene: NA
V gene: TRBV19
CDR3 DNA: TGTGCCAGTAGTCCCGGGACATACATCCGTGGCTACACCTTC
CDR3 protein: CASSPGTYIRGYTF

clone size: NA
J gene: TRBJ2-7
D gene: TRBD2
V gene: TRBV28
CDR3 DNA: TGTGCCAGCAGTTTATTTCGTCGGGGGAGGGCCGAGTACGAGCAGTACTTC
CDR3 protein: CASSLFRRGRAEYEQYF